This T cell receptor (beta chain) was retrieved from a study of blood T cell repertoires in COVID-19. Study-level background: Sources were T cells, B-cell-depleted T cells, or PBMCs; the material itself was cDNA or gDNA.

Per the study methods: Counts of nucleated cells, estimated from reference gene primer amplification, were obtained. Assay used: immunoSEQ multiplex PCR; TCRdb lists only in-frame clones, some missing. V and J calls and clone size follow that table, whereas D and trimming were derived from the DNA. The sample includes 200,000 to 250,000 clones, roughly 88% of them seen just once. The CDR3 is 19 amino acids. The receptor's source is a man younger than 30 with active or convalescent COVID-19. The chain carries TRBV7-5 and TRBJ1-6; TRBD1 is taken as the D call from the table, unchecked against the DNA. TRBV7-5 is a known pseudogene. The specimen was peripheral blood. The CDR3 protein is CARSLSRDRAKFYNSPLHF. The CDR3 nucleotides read TGTGCCAGAAGCCTTAGCCGGGACAGGGCAAAATTCTATAATTCACCCCTCCACTTT.